Listed below are T cell receptor beta chains from one sample, sequenced in a study of T cells in localized non-small cell lung cancer. TCRdb keeps only in-frame clones here, not all; method: immunoSEQ multiplex PCR. There are roughly 86,000 clones in the sample; approximately 84% occur only once, and 2.8% lies in the top ten. This specimen consisted of peripheral blood, obtained before any cancer treatment. All receptors derive from a man between 40 and 70 years old with stage I lung adenocarcinoma. Each CDR3 is given with its conserved first and last residue. D genes are given only for firm matches.

j_gene: TRBJ2-5
v_gene: TRBV7-8
d_gene: NA
CDR3nt: TGTGCCAGCAGCCCTAGGCGGTCCCAAGAGACCCAGTACTTC
CDR3aa: CASSPRRSQETQYF

j_gene: TRBJ2-7
v_gene: TRBV6-4
d_gene: NA
CDR3nt: TGTGCCAGCAGGTTTCCGGGCTTCGAGCAGTACTTC
CDR3aa: CASRFPGFEQYF

j_gene: TRBJ2-3
v_gene: TRBV18
d_gene: NA
CDR3nt: TGTGCCAGCTCACCGAGGGGAACCAGGGGAGATACGCAGTATTTT
CDR3aa: CASSPRGTRGDTQYF

j_gene: TRBJ1-2
v_gene: TRBV30
d_gene: NA
CDR3nt: TGTGCCTGGTCACGGGCGCCGCTCTATGGCTACACCTTC
CDR3aa: CAWSRAPLYGYTF

j_gene: TRBJ2-7
v_gene: TRBV4-3
d_gene: TRBD1
CDR3nt: TGCGCCAGCAGCCAAGAAGAGACAGGGGTCGAGCAGTACTTC
CDR3aa: CASSQEETGVEQYF

j_gene: TRBJ2-5
v_gene: TRBV4-3
d_gene: NA
CDR3nt: TGCGCCAGCAGCCAAGATCCGGAGACCCAGTACTTC
CDR3aa: CASSQDPETQYF

j_gene: TRBJ2-7
v_gene: TRBV27
d_gene: NA
CDR3nt: TGTGCCAGCGCTATCCTTTTCTCCTACGAGCAGTACTTC
CDR3aa: CASAILFSYEQYF

j_gene: TRBJ2-3
v_gene: TRBV7-2
d_gene: NA
CDR3nt: TGTGCCAGCAGCTTAGCCCCTAGGGGGGGGGTCACAGATACGCAGTATTTT
CDR3aa: CASSLAPRGGVTDTQYF

j_gene: TRBJ2-7
v_gene: TRBV27
d_gene: NA
CDR3nt: TGTGCCAGCAGTTCCAGAGGGGATCCATTCTACGAGCAGTACTTC
CDR3aa: CASSSRGDPFYEQYF

j_gene: TRBJ1-6
v_gene: TRBV5-3
d_gene: NA
CDR3nt: TGTGCCAGAAGCAATCAGACGGACACGCCGGGAGGCTCCTATAATTCACCCCTCCACTTT
CDR3aa: CARSNQTDTPGGSYNSPLHF

j_gene: TRBJ1-1
v_gene: TRBV7-2
d_gene: NA
CDR3nt: TGTGCCAGCAGCTTATATAGCACTGAAGCTTTCTTT
CDR3aa: CASSLYSTEAFF

j_gene: TRBJ1-4
v_gene: TRBV7-9
d_gene: NA
CDR3nt: TGTGCCAGCAGCTTAAGGTCGTATGGATCTAATGAAAAACTGTTTTTT
CDR3aa: CASSLRSYGSNEKLFF

j_gene: TRBJ2-3
v_gene: TRBV29-1
d_gene: NA
CDR3nt: TGCAGCGCGCTAGGCCGAAGCACAGATACGCAGTATTTT
CDR3aa: CSALGRSTDTQYF

j_gene: TRBJ1-2
v_gene: TRBV5-1
d_gene: TRBD1
CDR3nt: TGCGCCAGCAGCTTGGCCGGGACAGAGGGCTACACCTTC
CDR3aa: CASSLAGTEGYTF

j_gene: TRBJ2-2
v_gene: TRBV28
d_gene: TRBD2
CDR3nt: TGTGCCAGCAGGTCGCTAGCGGGGGGGAACACCGGGGAGCTGTTTTTT
CDR3aa: CASRSLAGGNTGELFF

j_gene: TRBJ2-3
v_gene: TRBV28
d_gene: NA
CDR3nt: TGTGCCAGCAGCCCAGGGTCGGCTTTAGTAAAGGATCCGTATTTT
CDR3aa: CASSPGSALVKDPYF

j_gene: TRBJ1-1
v_gene: TRBV20-1
d_gene: NA
CDR3nt: TGCAGTGCCGCCCGCACTGAAGCTTTCTTT
CDR3aa: CSAARTEAFF

j_gene: TRBJ1-1
v_gene: TRBV7-2
d_gene: NA
CDR3nt: TGTGCCAGCAGCTCAAACTTACGGACTCTGAACACTGAAGCTTTCTTT
CDR3aa: CASSSNLRTLNTEAFF